This TCR beta chain was identified during a study of cytomegalovirus exposure and HLA in healthy donors. Study outcomes and limitations: With later analysis, a missense DCLRE1C variant became linked to TCR beta V- and J-gene trimming. Overall, around 160 TCR beta chains were annotated as cytomegalovirus-associated. Fewer N-insertions than the roughly 670-donor mean were reportedly shown by an Asian-associated ancestry cluster in a later analysis.

With 60 Vbeta and 13 Jbeta primers, the PCR was carried out. The table came from immunoSEQ multiplex PCR; TCRdb's copy has only in-frame clones and leaves some out. In the table there are about 200,000 clones, approximately 80% of which are singletons. The CDR3 length is 13 residues. Per germline, CDR1 SGDLS and CDR2 YYNGEE. V dropped 4 bases and J dropped 6 bases, with 13 bases sitting between them. The sample holds one count of this clone. Its antigen is still unknown. The clonotype was recovered from a man aged 25 to 40 in good health and CMV-seronegative. The J gene is TRBJ1-2, the V gene TRBV9, with a tentative D call TRBD1 (6 bases). Sequencing was performed on PBMCs. The CDR3 nucleotides read TGTGCCAGCAGCCGACAGGTTCCTAATGGCTACACCTTC. The encoded protein is CASSRQVPNGYTF.